Each of the 17 T cell receptor beta chains below was sequenced from the same sample in a study of beta chain features in type 1 diabetes. Reverse transcription of all isolated RNA meant that expressed TCRB transcripts were sequenced. The table came from immunoSEQ multiplex PCR; TCRdb's copy has only in-frame clones and leaves some out. The data contain 450,000 to 600,000 clones, over 25% of them seen just once; the ten biggest clones take up almost 0.065%. What was sequenced was naive CD4+ T cells from blood. These receptors were obtained from a man aged 18 to 29 in good health.

The genes are TRBV7-2 and TRBJ2-5; maybe TRBD1 (5 bases). Germline-derived CDR1 and CDR2 are SGHTA and FQGNSA. The CDR3 has 14 residues. Trimming shortened V by 3 bases and J by 5 bases, and 13 bases separated the two germline ends. CDR3 sequence reads: CASSFRRVSETQYF. The CDR3 bases are TGTGCCAGCAGCTTCCGCAGGGTTTCTGAGACCCAGTACTTC.

This clone has only a few counts. The rearrangement joins TRBV7-2 to TRBJ1-5; D call uncertain. Germline V gives CDR1 SGHTA, CDR2 FQGNSA. This CDR3 region has 15 residues. Trimming removed 1 base at V and 2 bases at J, with 9 bases between. CDR3 bases: TGTGCCAGCAGCTTAGAGAGTGGGCGCAATCAGCCCCAGCATTTT. This codes for CASSLESGRNQPQHF.

In this sample, this clone turned up a few times. The chain recombines TRBV7-2 with TRBJ2-3; 12 bases agree with TRBD2. CDR1 is SGHTA, CDR2 FQGNSA, per germline. With 3 bases clipped from V and 2 bases from J, the junction kept 3 bases outside the gene matches. This CDR3 is 16 amino acids long. CDR3 DNA sequence: TGTGCCAGCAGCTTCGGACTAGCGGGAAACACAGATACGCAGTATTTT. Translating gives CASSFGLAGNTDTQYF. Drawing the rest from reference TRBV7-2 and TRBJ2-3, the complete variable domain is GAGVSQSPSNKVTEKGKDVELRCDPISGHTALYWYRQSLGQGLEFLIYFQGNSAPDKSGLPSDRFSAERTGGSVSTLTIQRTQQEDSAVYLCASSFGLAGNTDTQYFGPGTRLTVL.

This chain connects TRBV29-1 to TRBJ2-1, with 13 bases aligning to TRBD2. The trim removed 4 bases at V and 0 bases at J, leaving 15 bases unmatched. This CDR3 spans 20 amino acids. Germline assignment: CDR1 SQVTM and CDR2 ANQGSEA. DNA for the CDR3: TGCAGCGTTGTGAAGGGTTTCGGGACTAGCGGGGCGAGCTCCTACAATGAGCAGTTCTTC. This translates into CSVVKGFGTSGASSYNEQFF.

V is TRBV4-3 and J is TRBJ2-1, with TRBD1 identical over 7 bases. Germline assignment: CDR1 LGHNA and CDR2 YSLEER. V trimming: 3 bases; J trimming: 2 bases; junction bases outside the gene matches: 10. CDR3 length: 17 amino acids. This CDR3 is CASSQDLTGKTYNEQFF. CDR3 bases: TGCGCCAGCAGCCAGGACCTGACAGGGAAGACCTACAATGAGCAGTTCTTC.

This sequence joins TRBV29-1 and TRBJ2-1; D not resolved. The CDR3 has 13 amino acids. Trimming pared 5 bases from V and 9 bases from J, leaving 17 bases between. Germline CDR1 reads SQVTM; CDR2 reads ANQGSEA. The CDR3 reads CSVSWQPGAEQFF. CDR3 coding DNA: TGCAGCGTTTCTTGGCAGCCGGGCGCTGAGCAGTTCTTC.

This rearrangement joins TRBV30 to TRBJ1-2; D remains unclear. The length of the CDR3 is 12 residues. Germline CDR1 reads GTSNPN; CDR2 reads SVGIG (reference sequence). Trimming stripped 4 bases from V and 0 bases from J, with 6 bases between. In DNA, the CDR3 is TGTGCCTGGATTGTCCCTAACTATGGCTACACCTTC. This codes for CAWIVPNYGYTF. The complete variable domain, with remaining parts taken from reference TRBV30 and TRBJ1-2, reads SQTIHQWPATLVQPVGSPLSLECTVEGTSNPNLYWYRQAAGRGLQLLFYSVGIGQISSEVPQNLSASRPQDRQFILSSKKLLLSDSGFYLCAWIVPNYGYTFGSGTRLTVV.

The chain uses TRBV28 and TRBJ2-7; possible D gene TRBD1, 5 bases. Trimming shortened V by 7 bases and J by 5 bases, and 15 bases separated the two germline ends. The length of the CDR3 is 13 residues. Per germline, CDR1 MDHEN and CDR2 SYDVKM. CDR3 in DNA: TGTGCCAGCATCTTTTCAGGGAACCACGAGCAGTACTTC. As protein: CASIFSGNHEQYF. Full variable domain (rest looked up from reference TRBV28 and TRBJ2-7): DVKVTQSSRYLVKRTGEKVFLECVQDMDHENMFWYRQDPGLGLRLIYFSYDVKMKEKGDIPEGYSVSREKKERFSLILESASTNQTSMYLCASIFSGNHEQYFGPGTRLTVT.

V and J are TRBV30 and TRBJ1-1; TRBD1 might be the D (6 bases). The CDR3 sequence is 15 residues long. V was cut by 3 bases and J by 0 bases, with 14 bases left in between. Germline V lookup: CDR1 GTSNPN, CDR2 SVGIG (reference sequence). Written as DNA, the CDR3 is TGTGCCTGGAGCTCCCGGGACATGATGAACACTGAAGCTTTCTTT. Its protein product is CAWSSRDMMNTEAFF.

The rearrangement uses TRBV10-2 and TRBJ2-7, with 11 bases aligning to TRBD2. The CDR3 totals 16 residues. Germline-derived CDR1 and CDR2 are WSHSY and SAAADI. V trimming: 5 bases; J trimming: 5 bases; junction bases outside the gene matches: 11. DNA of the CDR3: TGCGCCAGCAGTAGGGCTAGCGGGAGGCTTGTGAACGAGCAGTACTTC. Translated, it gives CASSRASGRLVNEQYF.

The rearrangement uses TRBV4-2 and TRBJ2-1; D might be TRBD2 (5 bases). The germline V gene encodes CDR1 LGHNA and CDR2 YNFKEQ. CDR3 length equals 13 residues. V gave up 1 base and J gave up 6 bases, with 7 bases separating them. The CDR3 loop is CASSQVLVNEQFF. The CDR3 DNA sequence: TGTGCCAGCAGCCAAGTACTAGTCAATGAGCAGTTCTTC.

The chain couples TRBV10-3 to TRBJ2-1; 7 bases agree with TRBD2. The CDR3 has 16 amino acids. Germline V gives CDR1 ENHRY, CDR2 SYGVKD. Trimming removed 3 bases from V and 2 bases from J; junction bases left unmatched: 7. The CDR3: CAISDPGRVAYNEQFF. DNA for the CDR3: TGTGCCATCAGTGACCCGGGGAGGGTTGCCTACAATGAGCAGTTCTTC.

The genes are TRBV30 and TRBJ2-4, with a tentative D call TRBD2 (6 bases). V lost 6 bases, J lost 4 bases, and 19 bases lay in between. The CDR3 length is 15 residues. The germline CDR1 and CDR2 sequences are GTSNPN and SVGIG (reference sequence). The CDR3 coding sequence is TGTGCCTGCCAAGACGCCCAGCGGGTGAAAAACATTCAGTACTTC. The encoded protein is CACQDAQRVKNIQYF.

The rearrangement links TRBV6-5 to TRBJ2-6; perhaps TRBD1 as D (6 bases). The ends were cut back, 6 bases at V and 0 bases at J, with 9 bases in the middle. Germline assignment: CDR1 MNHEY and CDR2 SVGAGI. This CDR3 region has 15 residues. CDR3 loop: CASRPQGSGANVLTF. CDR3 nucleotides: TGTGCCAGCAGACCACAGGGCTCTGGGGCCAACGTCCTGACTTTC.

This clone was seen a handful of times. The chain joins TRBV14 to TRBJ1-1; D gene unclear. From germline, CDR1 is SGHDN and CDR2 FVKESK. V gave up 4 bases and J gave up 2 bases, with 14 bases separating them. The CDR3 covers 15 residues. Here the CDR3 DNA reads TGTGCCAGCAGCCGGGAACCCTTCCGCAACACTGAAGCTTTCTTT. Translation: CASSREPFRNTEAFF.

This clone was picked up a small number of times. The chain uses TRBV9 and TRBJ2-1, with D perhaps TRBD1 (5 bases). Between the trimmed V and J ends, which lost 2 bases and 6 bases, there was a span of 15 bases. The CDR3 runs to 15 residues. Per the germline V gene, CDR1 is SGDLS and CDR2 is YYNGEE. DNA of the CDR3: TGTGCCAGCAGCGTGACTGTTGGTAGGGGCAATGAGCAGTTCTTC. Its protein is CASSVTVGRGNEQFF.

This clone was counted a few times. The genes are TRBV4-3 and TRBJ2-3; 14 bases fit TRBD2. The CDR3 spans 16 residues. V gave up 4 bases and J gave up 5 bases; unmatched junction bases: 5. CDR1 is LGHNA, CDR2 YSLEER, per germline. Here the CDR3 reads CASSRGLAGGEDTQYF. The CDR3 DNA sequence: TGCGCCAGCAGCCGCGGACTAGCGGGAGGCGAAGATACGCAGTATTTT.